A single TCR beta chain is shown here with its context. The antigen it binds to is not known. There are no base qualities to consult, and no much larger clone falls within one base. The entry originates in a study of blood T cells in healthy people across ages (dated by TCRdb to the mid-2010s). Background on the whole study: In model experiments, template switching captured about one uniquely barcoded TCR beta cDNA molecule for every two T cells. The study measured age-related changes in TCR beta repertoire diversity using deep sequencing normalized with unique cDNA molecular identifiers. Four age groups were formed from the donors: young (average about 17 years), middle-aged (just under 40), aged (about 62) and long-lived (approximately 78). To avoid experimental bias, donors of different ages were distributed randomly across sequencing lanes. Two additional independent replicas of 1 million unique cDNA reads from the same blood draw were analyzed for two donors (one aged 18 to 30 and one aged 80 or older).

The library was obtained by 5' RACE. TCRdb shows the sequencer as Illumina HiSeq 2500. A second PCR of about 7 to 12 cycles was run with a J-beta primer mix and a sample-barcoded 5' primer. A template-switch 5' adaptor carrying 12 random nucleotides introduced a unique molecular identifier onto each TCR beta cDNA molecule. Each sample yielded at least 3 million CDR3-containing paired-end reads. The Mint cDNA synthesis kit, primed by a TRBC-specific oligonucleotide, was used to synthesize first-strand cDNA from all RNA. Following uracil-DNA glycosylase treatment, a first 18-cycle PCR with universal primers M1SS and BC2_uni_R was performed on all cDNA. The original methods were these. Each sample was normalized by randomly selecting 1 million high-quality reads, each carrying a distinct molecular identifier. Reads sharing molecular identifiers were discarded rather than binned into consensus sequences. MiTCR, set to a Q25 quality threshold and the strictest error-elimination algorithm, was used for CDR3 identification, clonotype clustering and error correction. A nonparametric unseen species model with Euler transformation was used to estimate lower-bound total TCR beta diversity. Clones were called with MiXCR by TCRdb after fastp trimmed the public reads at Q25, and only in-frame beta chains were retained. Every entry covers one CDR3 protein and lists the most common genes and DNA from its rows. The V and J calls shown here were made by TCRdb, not taken from the authors' results. For this sample the table gives 980,000 or so distinct CDR3 sequences, of which roughly 52% were detected only once. The ten largest clones add up to over 10% of the sample.

The germline V gene gives CDR1 as SGHTA and CDR2 as FQGNSA. The CDR3 numbers 16 residues from cysteine through phenylalanine. The retained sequence is limited to the CDR3, 48 bases, with the frame set at the first base. The junction shows trimming of 0 bases on V and 1 base on J, plus 10 bases between the germline ends. Donors were 39 systemically healthy Caucasian individuals from Russia aged roughly 6 to 90 years. Approximately 9.3 milliliters of peripheral blood were drawn from each donor into EDTA-treated Vacutainer tubes. Ficoll-Paque density-gradient centrifugation was used to isolate PBMCs, with at least 6 million obtained per sample. Trizol reagent was used to extract total RNA from PBMCs, with at least 6 micrograms per sample. Naive CD45RAhigh/CD27high T cell percentages were measured by flow cytometry on a PBMC aliquot from every donor. Overall study outcomes, separate from this receptor: Observed TCR beta diversity per million T cells fell roughly linearly with age, and a significant reduction was already apparent by age approximately 40. Since profiling was done on bulk unsorted PBMCs, naive and antigen-experienced compartments could not be conclusively compared. Donor CMV infection status was unknown, potentially confounding age-related changes in expanded clonotypes. Total diversity estimates from one million sequenced T cells were considered lower bounds and underestimates. Compared with the aged group, the long-lived group had more naive CD4+ T cells, fewer expanded clones and increased TCR diversity, a pattern suggesting age selection. There was a strong correlation between observed TCR beta diversity and the percentage of naive T cells measured by flow cytometry.

This TCR was recovered from a man under 40 in good health. The sample comprised blood. The chain links TRBV7-2 with TRBJ2-1; the D gene remains uncertain. The DNA is TGTGCCAGCAGCTTAGCCAGCTTCGGGTCCTACAATGAGCAGTTCTTC. It is translated as CASSLASFGSYNEQFF. Full variable domain (CDR3 extended with the reference TRBV7-2 and TRBJ2-1 proteins): GAGVSQSPSNKVTEKGKDVELRCDPISGHTALYWYRQSLGQGLEFLIYFQGNSAPDKSGLPSDRFSAERTGGSVSTLTIQRTQQEDSAVYLCASSLASFGSYNEQFFGPGTRLTVL.